Each of the 30 T cell receptor beta chains below was sequenced from the same sample in a study of long-term antiretroviral therapy in people with HIV. The assay used was immunoSEQ (version v3.0), run at survey level. TCRdb's copy holds only in-frame clones and misses some; the assay was immunoSEQ multiplex PCR. The table records some 25,000 clones, more than 85% of them present only once. The source material was unsorted PBMCs, sampled 1.9 years after starting antiretroviral therapy. Receptors originate from a woman between 25 and 40 years old with HIV.

V usage is TRBV27 and J usage is TRBJ2-7; 9 nucleotides align to TRBD2. The CDR3 is 12 residues long. Losses at the gene ends were 11 bases for V and 3 bases for J; bases not matched to a gene: 5. Germline CDR1 and CDR2: MNHEY and SMNVEV (reference sequence). The CDR3 nucleotides are TGTGCCGCGGGCGGGGGGGGCTACGAGCAGTACTTC. Encoded protein: CAAGGGGYEQYF.

The chain recombines TRBV27 with TRBJ1-1; no clear D gene. The CDR3 loop spans 13 amino acids. Trimming took 2 bases from V and 2 from J, leaving 6 bases between them. Germline V gives CDR1 MNHEY, CDR2 SMNVEV (reference sequence). This chain's CDR3 is CASSLTPNTEAFF. DNA for the CDR3: TGTGCCAGCAGTTTAACCCCTAACACTGAAGCTTTCTTT.

The chain links TRBV9 to TRBJ2-3; tentatively, D is TRBD1 or TRBD2 (6 bases each). V was clipped by 3 bases and J by 2 bases, with 13 bases between them. Germline values: CDR1 SGDLS, CDR2 YYNGEE. The CDR3 covers 15 residues. CDR3 sequence: CASSAGGGSTDTQYF. DNA for the CDR3: TGTGCCAGCAGCGCAGGAGGGGGATCCACAGATACGCAGTATTTT.

The V and J genes are TRBV6-1 and TRBJ2-6; D uncertain. The CDR3 spans 14 residues. V dropped 2 bases and J dropped 2 bases, with 4 bases sitting between them. Per the germline V gene, CDR1 is MNHNS and CDR2 is SASEGT. CDR3 in DNA: TGTGCCAGCAGTGAAATGCCTGGGGCCAACGTCCTGACTTTC. Its protein is CASSEMPGANVLTF.

CDR3 region: CASSPRALQGGTEAFF. DNA of the CDR3: TGTGCCAGCAGTCCCCGGGCCTTACAGGGCGGTACTGAAGCTTTCTTT. The chain recombines TRBV27 with TRBJ1-1; weak D call: TRBD1 (6 bases). Germline values: CDR1 MNHEY, CDR2 SMNVEV (reference sequence). The CDR3 length is 16 residues. Trimming took 5 bases from V and 5 from J, leaving 21 bases between them.

This clone was counted once. This chain connects TRBV27 to TRBJ2-5, with D possibly TRBD1 on 5 matching bases. This CDR3 has 14 residues. Trimming removed 5 bases at V and 0 bases at J, with 10 bases between. Germline-derived CDR1 and CDR2 are MNHEY and SMNVEV (reference sequence). CDR3 protein: CASSPTEYQETQYF. CDR3 coding DNA: TGTGCCAGCAGTCCGACAGAGTACCAAGAGACCCAGTACTTC.

A single count supports this clone. The chain couples TRBV7-6 to TRBJ1-1, with D unclear. Germline loops: CDR1 SGHVS, CDR2 FNYEAQ. The CDR3 contains 16 residues. Trimming took off 1 base at V and 1 base at J, with 13 bases between the two ends. The DNA for the CDR3 is TGTGCCAGCAGCTTAGAAGGGAACGGTGGGAACACTGAAGCTTTCTTT. Protein sequence: CASSLEGNGGNTEAFF.

J is TRBJ2-7 and V is TRBV2; D is unclear. The ends were cut back, 7 bases at V and 6 bases at J, with 19 bases in the middle. The CDR3 consists of 14 residues. Germline V gene sequence: CDR1 SNHLY, CDR2 FYNNEI. DNA for the CDR3: TGTGCCAGCACCCTCCTTATTGGGTTACCCGAGCAGTACGTC. Protein product: CASTLLIGLPEQYV.

V is TRBV2 and J is TRBJ2-2; 8 bases are a match to TRBD1. The V and J ends lost 5 bases and 1 base, in that order; junction bases with no gene match: 3. In germline, CDR1 is SNHLY, CDR2 FYNNEI. CDR3 length: 15 residues. The CDR3 DNA reads as TGTGCCAGCAGTCCCGGGACAGGGAACACCGGGGAGCTGTTTTTT. Its protein product is CASSPGTGNTGELFF. Based on the CDR3 plus reference TRBV2 and TRBJ2-2, the full variable domain is EPEVTQTPSHQVTQMGQEVILRCVPISNHLYFYWYRQILGQKVEFLVSFYNNEISEKSEIFDDQFSVERPDGSNFTLKIRSTKLEDSAMYFCASSPGTGNTGELFFGEGSRLTVL.

This chain uses TRBV19 with TRBJ1-2; no reliable D call. V lost 5 bases, J lost 3 bases, and 10 bases lay in between. The CDR3 contains 13 residues. Germline V gives CDR1 LNHDA, CDR2 SQIVND (reference sequence). Written as DNA, the CDR3 is TGTGCCAGTAGTGGGTCGGGGTACTATGGCTACACCTTC. Encoded protein: CASSGSGYYGYTF.

The chain carries TRBV5-1 and TRBJ2-6; D gene ambiguous. Germline assignment: CDR1 SGHRS and CDR2 YFSETQ. The CDR3 is 16 residues long. V lost 2 bases, J lost 2 bases, and 11 bases lay in between. The CDR3 loop is CASSLFPTAGANVLTF. The CDR3, as DNA: TGCGCCAGCAGCTTATTCCCAACAGCTGGGGCCAACGTCCTGACTTTC.

V and J are TRBV7-2 and TRBJ1-6; D is perhaps TRBD1 (5 bases). Germline lookup yields CDR1 SGHTA and CDR2 FQGNSA. The CDR3 sequence is 13 residues long. V lost 4 bases to trimming and J lost 9 bases, with 10 bases between them. CDR3 amino acids: CASSYKGLSPLHF. The CDR3 DNA reads as TGTGCCAGCAGCTATAAGGGGCTTTCACCCCTCCACTTT.

This clone was recorded only once. The rearrangement joins TRBV6-4 to TRBJ1-2; 9 bases fit TRBD1. Germline-derived CDR1 and CDR2 are MRHNA and SNTAGT. J was trimmed by 2 bases and V by 4 bases; bases with no gene match: 5. CDR3 size: 15 residues. CDR3 in DNA: TGTGCCAGCAGTGTCGACGGACAGGGGAACTATGGCTACACCTTC. Translation gives CASSVDGQGNYGYTF.

The V gene is TRBV11-2, the J gene TRBJ1-1; the match to TRBD1 covers 10 bases. J was trimmed by 4 bases and V by 5 bases; bases with no gene match: 7. Germline loops: CDR1 SGHAT, CDR2 FQNNGV. The CDR3 has 15 amino acids. CDR3 in DNA: TGTGCCAGCAGCCCCCTAGGACAGGGGGGCACTGAAGCTTTCTTT. Residues: CASSPLGQGGTEAFF.

The CDR3: CASSRGRDNYGYTF. In DNA form, the CDR3 reads TGTGCCAGCAGTAGGGGGCGAGATAACTATGGCTACACCTTC. The chain recombines TRBV27 with TRBJ1-2; 7 bases are shared with TRBD1. Trimming took 5 bases from V and 1 from J; bases not matched to a gene: 4. Germline loops: CDR1 MNHEY, CDR2 SMNVEV (reference sequence). CDR3 size: 14 residues.

The chain has TRBV4-1 and TRBJ1-4; D ambiguous. The germline gives CDR1 MGHRA, CDR2 YSYEKL. The CDR3 has 15 amino acids. The ends were cut back, 4 bases at V and 0 bases at J, with 9 bases in the middle. The CDR3 protein is CASSPRTSTNEKLFF. CDR3 DNA sequence: TGCGCCAGCAGCCCCCGTACCTCAACTAATGAAAAACTGTTTTTT.

The rearrangement uses TRBV9 and TRBJ2-1; 11 nucleotides align to TRBD2. Germline V CDR1 and CDR2: SGDLS, YYNGEE. J lost 9 bases, V lost 3 bases, and 11 bases had no gene match. The CDR3 consists of 16 residues. DNA for the CDR3: TGTGCCAGCAGCGCAGGGACTAGCGGAAACGGGGGTGAGCAGTTCTTC. It specifies CASSAGTSGNGGEQFF. The full variable domain, its missing parts supplied by reference TRBV9 and TRBJ2-1, is DSGVTQTPKHLITATGQRVTLRCSPRSGDLSVYWYQQSLDQGLQFLIQYYNGEERAKGNILERFSAQQFPDLHSELNLSSLELGDSALYFCASSAGTSGNGGEQFFGPGTRLTVL.

CDR3 bases: TGCGCCAGCAGCAGAAGCGGGACAGGGGATGGGGATGGCTACACCTTC. This sequence encodes CASSRSGTGDGDGYTF. This rearrangement joins TRBV5-1 to TRBJ1-2; 10 bases line up with TRBD1. The CDR3 sequence is 16 residues long. The V gene end was trimmed by 4 bases and the J gene end by 6 bases; junction bases not matched to a gene: 12. Germline V gene lookup returns CDR1 SGHRS and CDR2 YFSETQ.

This clone has just a few counts. The genes are TRBV7-9 and TRBJ2-1; the D is unclear. Germline-derived CDR1 and CDR2 are SEHNR and FQNEAQ (reference sequence). V was trimmed by 5 bases and J by 5 bases, leaving 7 bases between them. The CDR3 is 12 residues long. In nucleotides, the CDR3 is TGTGCCAGCAGCCCACACCACAATGAGCAGTTCTTC. Protein product: CASSPHHNEQFF.

The chain recombines TRBV27 with TRBJ2-5; a weak D match, TRBD2 (5 bases). V was pared by 6 bases and J by 5 bases, with 13 bases between. CDR1 is MNHEY, CDR2 SMNVEV, per germline (reference sequence). This CDR3 region has 13 residues. CDR3 region: CASRDSLPETQYF. CDR3 DNA: TGTGCCAGCAGGGACTCTCTCCCGGAGACCCAGTACTTC.

This clone occurred a few times. This rearrangement joins TRBV19 to TRBJ1-1, with D unresolved. The V end was cut by 6 bases, the J end by 2 bases, with 19 bases between. CDR3 length equals 16 residues. CDR1 and CDR2 from the germline V gene are LNHDA and SQIVND (reference sequence). The CDR3 region is CASRATRESVNTEAFF. The CDR3 region has the DNA TGTGCCAGTAGGGCTACACGGGAGTCAGTAAACACTGAAGCTTTCTTT.

The chain couples TRBV6-6 to TRBJ1-1; D is perhaps TRBD1 (5 bases). Trimming shortened V by 0 bases and J by 0 bases, and 11 bases separated the two germline ends. The CDR3 runs to 16 residues. The germline V gene encodes CDR1 MNHNY and CDR2 SVGAGI (reference sequence). CDR3 sequence: CASSYSKRGLNTEAFF. The CDR3 DNA follows: TGTGCCAGCAGTTACTCGAAGCGGGGCTTGAACACTGAAGCTTTCTTT.

The CDR3 DNA follows: TGTGCCAGCTCACCTCAGCGGGGTGGGGATACGCAGTATTTT. This translates into CASSPQRGGDTQYF. This sequence joins TRBV18 and TRBJ2-3; TRBD2 matches at 7 bases. The V and J ends lost 3 bases and 6 bases, in that order; junction bases with no gene match: 6. This CDR3 comprises 14 residues. Germline loops: CDR1 KGHSH, CDR2 LQKENI.

The CDR3 loop reads CASSPRGQFSYNEQFF. CDR3 sequence (DNA): TGTGCCAGCAGCCCCAGAGGGCAGTTTTCCTACAATGAGCAGTTCTTC. The chain employs TRBV9 and TRBJ2-1; tentatively, D is TRBD2 (5 bases). The germline gives CDR1 SGDLS, CDR2 YYNGEE. V lost 4 bases and J 1 base, leaving 15 bases between the germline ends. The CDR3 sequence is 16 residues long. Together with reference TRBV9 and TRBJ2-1, the CDR3 gives the full variable domain: DSGVTQTPKHLITATGQRVTLRCSPRSGDLSVYWYQQSLDQGLQFLIQYYNGEERAKGNILERFSAQQFPDLHSELNLSSLELGDSALYFCASSPRGQFSYNEQFFGPGTRLTVL.

V and J are TRBV6-5 and TRBJ1-3; D remains ambiguous. This CDR3 contains 14 residues. Trimming left V 5 bases short and J 0 bases short, with 8 bases between. CDR1 is MNHEY and CDR2 is SVGAGI in the germline V gene. In DNA, the CDR3 is TGTGCCAGCAGTCTCGGAGTCTCTGGAAACACCATATATTTT. Translating gives CASSLGVSGNTIYF.

The rearrangement joins TRBV11-2 to TRBJ2-4; D may be TRBD1 (5 bases). The CDR3 length is 15 residues. Germline V gene data show CDR1 as SGHAT and CDR2 as FQNNGV. Trimming shortened V by 5 bases and J by 3 bases, and 14 bases separated the two germline ends. DNA of the CDR3: TGTGCCAGCAGCACGGCAGGGTTTAGCAAAAACATTCAGTACTTC. Translated: CASSTAGFSKNIQYF.

This clone was seen only a few times. The chain recombines TRBV10-3 with TRBJ1-6; a weak D match, TRBD1 (5 bases). Germline V gene data show CDR1 as ENHRY and CDR2 as SYGVKD. With 8 bases removed from V and 5 bases from J, the gap between germline ends came to 16 bases. This CDR3 comprises 15 residues. The DNA of the CDR3 is TGTGCCATCCGGCGCGGGGGGAAGGATAATTCACCCCTCCACTTT. It is translated as CAIRRGGKDNSPLHF.

The CDR3 is CASSTVKNQPQHF. The DNA for the CDR3 is TGTGCCAGTAGTACAGTAAAAAATCAGCCCCAGCATTTT. The chain joins TRBV19 to TRBJ1-5; D gene uncertain. Germline CDR1 is LNHDA and CDR2 is SQIVND (reference sequence). The length of the CDR3 is 13 residues. Trimming left V 4 bases short and J 4 bases short, with 8 bases between.

The rearrangement joins TRBV30 to TRBJ1-2; 7 positions agree with TRBD1. The V segment lost 6 bases and the J segment 8 bases; nucleotides outside the gene matches: 9. CDR3 length: 12 residues. Looked up from germline, CDR1 is GTSNPN and CDR2 is SVGIG (reference sequence). The CDR3 DNA reads TGTGCCTGCGACAGGGAAGGGCGAGGCTACACCTTC. Translating gives CACDREGRGYTF. Filled out from reference TRBV30 and TRBJ1-2, the complete variable domain reads SQTIHQWPATLVQPVGSPLSLECTVEGTSNPNLYWYRQAAGRGLQLLFYSVGIGQISSEVPQNLSASRPQDRQFILSSKKLLLSDSGFYLCACDREGRGYTFGSGTRLTVV.

This clone was picked up one time. The CDR3 DNA is TGTGCCAGCAGCCCGCGTGGCTCTGGAAACACCATATATTTT. Translating it yields CASSPRGSGNTIYF. This rearrangement joins TRBV11-2 to TRBJ1-3, with D unresolved. The germline V gene encodes CDR1 SGHAT and CDR2 FQNNGV. V lost 5 bases and J 0 bases, leaving 8 bases between the germline ends. The CDR3 runs 14 residues.